Presented here are 20 T cell receptor beta chains from one specimen sequenced in a study of T-cell memory formation after mild COVID-19. TCRdb used MiXCR to reprocess the 5' RACE reads, holding one entry per CDR3 protein. The sample includes 110,000 to 150,000 distinct CDR3 sequences, under 30% of them seen just once. The sequenced sample consisted of PBMCs or a T cell subset sorted from them (not recorded which). These receptors were obtained from an adult woman who had mild COVID-19 (a few samples of this study predate the infection). Cell type and time point are not known.

This chain links TRBV2 with TRBJ1-1; D perhaps matches TRBD1 (5 bases). The CDR3 extends over 13 amino acids. V lost 4 bases and J lost 6, with 12 bases in between. The germline CDR1 and CDR2 sequences are SNHLY and FYNNEI. The CDR3 loop is CASSAGRGPEAFF. In DNA form, the CDR3 reads TGTGCCAGCAGTGCCGGGAGGGGCCCTGAAGCTTTCTTT.

This chain connects TRBV7-2 to TRBJ1-1; D is unclear. V lost 5 bases and J 6 bases, leaving 13 bases between the germline ends. The germline V gene encodes CDR1 SGHTA and CDR2 FQGNSA. This CDR3 comprises 13 residues. The CDR3 DNA sequence: TGTGCCAGCAGCGTACCGGGAGGCGCTGAAGCTTTCTTT. Residues: CASSVPGGAEAFF.

This clonotype was observed a few times. The chain is built from TRBV7-8 and TRBJ2-5; D is ambiguous. The CDR3 is made up of 14 amino acids. The V end lost 4 bases, the J end lost 1 base, and 10 bases lay between the germline ends. CDR1 is SGHVS, CDR2 FQNEAQ, per germline. CDR3 in DNA: TGTGCCAGCAGCTCCCCCATTGGCCAAGAGACCCAGTACTTC. It yields the protein CASSSPIGQETQYF.

V is TRBV7-9 and J is TRBJ1-6; perhaps TRBD1 as D (5 bases). The V and J ends lost 1 base and 5 bases respectively, with 9 bases between them. The germline V gene encodes CDR1 SEHNR and CDR2 FQNEAQ (reference sequence). The CDR3 totals 15 residues. The CDR3 here is CASSLVAGDNSPLHF. DNA of the CDR3: TGTGCCAGCAGCTTAGTGGCGGGGGATAATTCACCCCTCCACTTT.

This clonotype came up a few times. The chain joins TRBV7-6 to TRBJ1-5; D might be TRBD1 (5 bases). CDR3 length: 16 amino acids. V was cut by 2 bases and J by 3 bases, with 14 bases left in between. Germline V gene data show CDR1 as SGHVS and CDR2 as FNYEAQ. The CDR3: CASSLSAGQTNQPQHF. The CDR3 DNA follows: TGTGCCAGCAGCTTATCTGCAGGGCAGACCAATCAGCCCCAGCATTTT.

This clonotype was counted a few times. The V call is TRBV10-3, the J call TRBJ2-5; D possibly uses TRBD1 or TRBD2 (5 bases each). CDR3 length: 17 amino acids. From germline, CDR1 is ENHRY and CDR2 SYGVKD. V was pared by 3 bases and J by 0 bases, with 17 bases between. CDR3 bases: TGTGCCATCAGTGAAGGGGCTAGCCCAGCTTACCAAGAGACCCAGTACTTC. Its protein product is CAISEGASPAYQETQYF.

The chain links TRBV10-3 to TRBJ1-2; the D is unclear. Trimming took 7 bases from V and 8 from J, leaving 17 bases between them. The CDR3 is 13 residues long. Germline CDR1 and CDR2: ENHRY and SYGVKD. CDR3 DNA: TGTGCCATCACCCCACTTCCCTCGGACGGCTACACCTTC. This sequence encodes CAITPLPSDGYTF.

The chain uses TRBV6-1 and TRBJ1-1, with D tentatively TRBD1 (6 bases). This CDR3 region has 13 residues. The germline gives CDR1 MNHNS, CDR2 SASEGT. The V gene lost 3 bases and the J gene lost 1 base, with 6 bases spanning the gap. The CDR3 DNA is TGTGCCAGCAGTGAGGACAGGAACACTGAAGCTTTCTTT. Translated: CASSEDRNTEAFF.

This clonotype was seen more than once but under ten times. This chain joins TRBV4-1 and TRBJ1-2, with D unclear. CDR3 length equals 15 residues. From germline, CDR1 is MGHRA and CDR2 YSYEKL. V lost 0 bases and J 8 bases, leaving 16 bases between the germline ends. For the CDR3, the DNA is TGCGCCAGCAGCCAAGAGGAGCGGCCGGTTTGGGGCTACACCTTC. Encoded protein: CASSQEERPVWGYTF.

This sequence joins TRBV6-2 or TRBV6-3 and TRBJ1-3, with D unresolved. V shed 2 bases and J shed 2 bases, with 7 bases lying between them. Germline V CDR1 and CDR2: MNHEY, SVGEGT. CDR3 length equals 14 residues. The CDR3 reads CASSYGQTGNTIYF. The CDR3 DNA reads TGTGCCAGCAGTTACGGGCAGACTGGAAACACCATATATTTT.

The rearrangement joins TRBV6-5 to TRBJ1-4, with no clear D. Between the trimmed V and J ends, which lost 1 base and 3 bases, there was a span of 12 bases. CDR3 length equals 16 residues. Germline V gives CDR1 MNHEY, CDR2 SVGAGI. The CDR3 loop reads CASSYFPKAANEKLFF. CDR3 DNA sequence: TGTGCCAGCAGTTACTTTCCTAAGGCAGCTAATGAAAAACTGTTTTTT.

This chain links TRBV5-6 with TRBJ2-5, with D possibly called TRBD1 or TRBD2 (7 bases each). V shed 4 bases and J shed 5 bases, with 18 bases lying between them. The CDR3 consists of 15 residues. CDR1 is SGHDT and CDR2 is YYEEEE in the germline V gene. CDR3 DNA: TGTGCCAGCAGCCCAGGGGGAGGGGTCCCGGAGACCCAGTACTTC. Protein sequence: CASSPGGGVPETQYF.

V gene TRBV6-5 combines with J gene TRBJ1-4, with D tentatively TRBD1 (6 bases). From germline, CDR1 is MNHEY and CDR2 SVGAGI. The CDR3 has 17 residues. With 6 bases removed from V and 7 bases from J, the gap between germline ends came to 24 bases. In nucleotides, the CDR3 is TGTGCCAGCAGCCAATCGCGTTATGTGACAGGCACTGAAAAACTGTTTTTT. This encodes CASSQSRYVTGTEKLFF.

In its sample, this clonotype was seen a few times. CDR3 loop: CASTPGTGVGTGELFF. The CDR3 DNA follows: TGTGCCAGCACTCCCGGGACAGGGGTCGGCACCGGGGAGCTGTTTTTT. The genes are TRBV7-6 and TRBJ2-2; TRBD1 agrees at 10 bases. Germline assignment: CDR1 SGHVS and CDR2 FNYEAQ. This CDR3 is built from 16 residues. V lost 7 bases and J lost 4; bases outside the gene matches: 9.

The CDR3 DNA reads as TGTGCCAGCAGTTCGGGGGCGTCGGCCGGGGAGCTGTTTTTT. Amino acids: CASSSGASAGELFF. The J gene is TRBJ2-2, the V gene TRBV27; D possibly matches TRBD1 or TRBD2 (6 bases each). The CDR3 contains 14 residues. V lost 4 bases to trimming and J lost 6 bases, with 12 bases between them. CDR1 is MNHEY, CDR2 SMNVEV, per germline (reference sequence).

This clonotype has a count of ten or more. J is TRBJ2-2 and V is TRBV12-3 or TRBV12-4; maybe TRBD2 (5 bases). The CDR3 spans 14 residues. The ends were cut back, 2 bases at V and 3 bases at J, with 7 bases in the middle. The CDR3 sequence is CASSLRGDTGELFF. The CDR3 DNA sequence: TGTGCCAGCAGTTTACGGGGAGACACCGGGGAGCTGTTTTTT.

This clonotype was counted only a few times. The chain couples TRBV20-1 to TRBJ2-7; D not resolved. This CDR3 is built from 13 residues. Trimming cost V 0 bases and J 5 bases, with 11 bases left between them. Germline CDR1 DFQATT, CDR2 SNEGSKA (reference sequence). CDR3 sequence: CSARDPPYNEQYF. CDR3 DNA sequence: TGCAGTGCTAGAGACCCTCCTTACAACGAGCAGTACTTC.

The CDR3 nucleotides read TGCGCCAGCAGCCTCCAGGGTATCCGGGGGTCCTCCACCGGGGAGCTGTTTTTT. Amino acid sequence: CASSLQGIRGSSTGELFF. The chain is built from TRBV4-1 and TRBJ2-2, with D maybe TRBD2 (6 bases). CDR1 MGHRA and CDR2 YSYEKL come from the germline V gene. The CDR3 length is 18 residues. V dropped 4 bases and J dropped 4 bases, with 22 bases sitting between them.

The chain links TRBV20-1 to TRBJ2-1; tentatively, D is TRBD1 (5 bases). Trimming left V 6 bases short and J 0 bases short, with 15 bases between. Germline V CDR1 and CDR2: DFQATT, SNEGSKA (reference sequence). The CDR3 sequence is 15 residues long. The CDR3 loop reads CSAVDAGNSYNEQFF. CDR3 nucleotides: TGCAGTGCGGTAGATGCAGGGAACTCCTACAATGAGCAGTTCTTC.

The chain carries TRBV25-1 and TRBJ2-1, with 14 positions matching TRBD2. The germline V gene encodes CDR1 MGHDK and CDR2 SYGVNS. V was pared by 6 bases and J by 6 bases, with 4 bases of the junction left unmatched. The length of the CDR3 is 15 residues. The CDR3 DNA reads as TGTGCCAGCAGGCAGGGGACTAGCGGGAGCAATGAGCAGTTCTTC. It yields the protein CASRQGTSGSNEQFF.